This T cell receptor beta chain originates from a study of radiation and T cells in renal cell carcinoma. Time point indicated: blood 4 weeks post-SBRT, at nephrectomy. Indicated treatment: 15 Gy SBRT to primary tumor, nephrectomy 4 weeks later. Nephrectomy followed 15 Gy stereotactic body radiation by 4 weeks. Serial blood draws occurred at baseline and 2 and 4 weeks post-SBRT. This renal cell carcinoma was of the clear cell type. Per the germline V gene, CDR1 is SGHRS and CDR2 is YFSETQ. The CDR3 extends over 15 amino acids. Trimming removed 4 bases from V and 2 bases from J, with 14 bases in between. Measured with immunoSEQ multiplex PCR; TCRdb has only the in-frame clones, and not every one. The table has about 78,000 clones, roughly nine tenths seen once; the top ten hold roughly 5.4%. This clone is a singleton in its sample. Its antigen is still unknown. Study-wide points: In blood, top tumor clones expanded by 2 weeks, shrinking by 4.

This sequence was found in a woman in her 70s with renal cell carcinoma. This rearrangement joins TRBV5-1 to TRBJ2-3, with D possibly being TRBD1 (6 bases). The sequences come from blood, collected from a patient whose treatment included radiotherapy and nephrectomy. The CDR3 DNA reads TGCGCCAGCAGCCCCATGGGACAAACCACAGATACGCAGTATTTT. This encodes CASSPMGQTTDTQYF.